The text below deals with one T cell receptor (beta chain). Antigen specificity is unknown. The data are from a study of a mutant IDH1 vaccine in newly diagnosed glioma. Study in general: Sex distribution of treated patients was roughly 62% male and about 40% female; mean age was around 40 years. Pretreatment consisted of radiotherapy, temozolomide, or both, with most receiving both.

The study's findings and limits: Researchers report vaccine-induced immune responses in 93.3% of patients. Pseudoprogression apparently tracked independently of changes in top peripheral T cell clonotypes.

TCRdb's table, derived via immunoSEQ multiplex PCR, lists solely in-frame clones and lacks some. The sample has around 88,000 clones; around four fifths are singletons. V lost 5 bases and J lost 4, with 20 bases in between. Germline CDR1 is SGHVS and CDR2 is FQNEAQ. CDR3 length: 16 residues. Regarding time point: baseline, week 1 (first vaccination visit). The sample's treatment: pre-vaccination baseline after standard-of-care therapy. The chain carries TRBV7-8 and TRBJ1-2; possible D gene TRBD1, 6 bases. The TCR comes from a man between 40 and 49 years old with glioma. The material sequenced was PBMCs, taken from a glioma patient treated with radiotherapy, temozolomide or both. CDR3 nucleotide sequence: TGTGCCAGCAGCGCTTCCTGGGGGGGGCTCAGCTATGGCTACACCTTC. Translated: CASSASWGGLSYGYTF.